This T cell receptor beta chain was identified in a study of cytomegalovirus exposure and HLA in healthy donors. Study outcomes and limitations: Specificity of three CMV-associated chains for CMV antigens was verified in vitro. The study listed under 200 cytomegalovirus-associated TCR beta chains. Reportedly, cytomegalovirus status was diagnosed with high sensitivity and specificity.

With respect to this clone: The antigen is not known.

This table comes from immunoSEQ multiplex PCR, and its TCRdb copy is limited to in-frame clones, with some not included. The table records 150,000 to 200,000 clones, roughly three quarters of them present only once. The validation cohort, a group of roughly 120 subjects, included the donors and was separate from the approximately 650-subject first cohort. Germline CDR1 SEHNR, CDR2 FQNEAQ (reference sequence). The ends were cut back, 4 bases at V and 5 bases at J, with 11 bases in the middle. The CDR3 contains 13 residues. This TCR was recovered from a woman between 25 and 40 years old in good health and CMV-seronegative. This rearrangement joins TRBV7-9 to TRBJ1-1; D possibly corresponds to TRBD1 (5 bases). Sequences were obtained from PBMCs. The CDR3 nucleotides read TGTGCCAGCAGCTGGCCGGGGGAAACTGAAGCTTTCTTT. Encoded protein: CASSWPGETEAFF.